The rows below give T cell receptor beta chains drawn from one sample of a study of neurological immune-mediated disorders. TCRdb passed the 5' RACE reads through MiXCR, listing each CDR3 protein once. The data contain about 55,000 distinct CDR3 sequences, around 4.4% of them seen just once; the ten biggest clones take up about 3%. The source material was PBMCs. These receptors originate from a man aged 45 to 65 with multiple sclerosis. Each CDR3 is given with its conserved first and last residue. Fields, in order: V gene, J gene, clone size, D gene, CDR3 DNA, CDR3 protein. D genes are given only for firm matches. Clone size is given as how often the clone was seen (once, few, many) or a class if it is expanded.

v_call: TRBV7-9; j_call: TRBJ1-1; clone_size: many; d_call: TRBD1; cdr3_nt: TGTGCCAGCAGCTTTACAGGGGAGGACACTGAAGCTTTCTTT; cdr3_aa: CASSFTGEDTEAFF
v_call: TRBV4-1; j_call: TRBJ1-5; clone_size: many; d_call: NA; cdr3_nt: TGCGCCAGCAGCCACGATGGTAATCAGCCCCAGCATTTT; cdr3_aa: CASSHDGNQPQHF
v_call: TRBV16; j_call: TRBJ2-2; clone_size: many; d_call: TRBD2; cdr3_nt: TGTGCCAGCAGCTTACGCGGGGGGCTGAACACCGGGGAGCTGTTTTTT; cdr3_aa: CASSLRGGLNTGELFF
v_call: TRBV3-1; j_call: TRBJ2-7; clone_size: few; d_call: NA; cdr3_nt: TGTGCCAGCAGCCAAGCGGGGGAGCAGTACTTC; cdr3_aa: CASSQAGEQYF
v_call: TRBV5-1; j_call: TRBJ2-5; clone_size: many; d_call: NA; cdr3_nt: TGCGCCAGCAGCTTGGCGGCAGGGCAGCAAGAGACCCAGTACTTC; cdr3_aa: CASSLAAGQQETQYF
v_call: TRBV20-1; j_call: TRBJ2-1; clone_size: many; d_call: NA; cdr3_nt: TGCAGTGCCCATAATAGAGAGCCGGGGGCCTACAATGAGCAGTTCTTC; cdr3_aa: CSAHNREPGAYNEQFF
v_call: TRBV12-3/TRBV12-4; j_call: TRBJ1-6; clone_size: many; d_call: TRBD1; cdr3_nt: TGTGCCAGCAGTCTCCAGGGGGATAATTCACCCCTCCACTTT; cdr3_aa: CASSLQGDNSPLHF
v_call: TRBV7-2; j_call: TRBJ2-3; clone_size: few; d_call: NA; cdr3_nt: TGTGCCAGCAGCTTTGGGAAGACTACAGATACGCAGTATTTT; cdr3_aa: CASSFGKTTDTQYF
v_call: TRBV14; j_call: TRBJ2-7; clone_size: few; d_call: NA; cdr3_nt: TGTGCCAGCAGCCAAGTTCGGGACGAGCAGTACTTC; cdr3_aa: CASSQVRDEQYF
v_call: TRBV5-1; j_call: TRBJ2-7; clone_size: many; d_call: TRBD1; cdr3_nt: TGCGCCAGCAGCTGGACCCCGGGACAGGGATCCTACGAGCAGTACTTC; cdr3_aa: CASSWTPGQGSYEQYF
v_call: TRBV7-9; j_call: TRBJ2-2; clone_size: many; d_call: NA; cdr3_nt: TGTGCCAGCAGTGCTTCTTGGGAGCTGTTTTTT; cdr3_aa: CASSASWELFF
v_call: TRBV5-6; j_call: TRBJ2-5; clone_size: many; d_call: NA; cdr3_nt: TGTGCCAGCAGCTTGATCAGACAAGAGACCCAGTACTTC; cdr3_aa: CASSLIRQETQYF
v_call: TRBV4-1; j_call: TRBJ2-3; clone_size: many; d_call: TRBD2; cdr3_nt: TGCGCCAGCAGCTCCACAGGACTAGCGGCAGATACGCAGTATTTT; cdr3_aa: CASSSTGLAADTQYF
v_call: TRBV9; j_call: TRBJ2-1; clone_size: few; d_call: NA; cdr3_nt: TGTGCCAGCAGCGTTCGGGGGTTATCCTACAATGAGCAGTTCTTC; cdr3_aa: CASSVRGLSYNEQFF
v_call: TRBV6-6; j_call: TRBJ2-3; clone_size: many; d_call: NA; cdr3_nt: TGTGCCAGCAGTTACTTTGATACGCAGTATTTT; cdr3_aa: CASSYFDTQYF